This TCR beta chain was obtained from a study of OX40 agonist ivuxolimab in advanced cancers. Produced via immunoSEQ multiplex PCR; TCRdb's table is partial and in-frame only. Altogether about 110,000 clones are present, 85% to 95% being singletons, with the ten largest covering under 0.85%. This clone has a single count. This CDR3 is 14 amino acids long. Trimming removed 3 bases at V and 4 bases at J, with 12 bases between. The germline V gene encodes CDR1 GTSNPN and CDR2 SVGIG (reference sequence). Specimen: CD4+ or CD8+ T cells sorted from blood, collected in a trial of the OX40 agonist ivuxolimab. The receptor's source is an adult with an advanced solid tumor such as melanoma, head and neck, liver or kidney cancer. This chain links TRBV30 with TRBJ1-4; D uncertain. This chain's CDR3 is CAWSPTDLNEKLFF. CDR3 nucleotide sequence: TGTGCCTGGAGCCCCACAGACCTTAATGAAAAACTGTTTTTT. Drawing the rest from reference TRBV30 and TRBJ1-4, the complete variable domain is SQTIHQWPATLVQPVGSPLSLECTVEGTSNPNLYWYRQAAGRGLQLLFYSVGIGQISSEVPQNLSASRPQDRQFILSSKKLLLSDSGFYLCAWSPTDLNEKLFFGSGTQLSVL.